This note documents a single T cell receptor beta chain sequence. Method: immunoSEQ multiplex PCR; TCRdb's copy keeps in-frame clones and lacks some. The table includes hundreds of thousands of clones, about 79% detected once. The data belong to a study of blood T cell repertoires in COVID-19. V trimming: 6 bases; J trimming: 4 bases; junction bases outside the gene matches: 10. The CDR3 has 15 amino acids. From germline, CDR1 is MDHEN and CDR2 SYDVKM. Sequenced material: peripheral blood. The receptor was derived from a woman aged 80 or older with acute or convalescent COVID-19. The V call is TRBV28, the J call TRBJ2-7, with 9 bases that match TRBD2. The CDR3 here is CASSKRLAGWYEQYF. In DNA form, the CDR3 reads TGTGCCAGCAGCAAGAGGCTAGCGGGGTGGTACGAGCAGTACTTC. Full variable domain (outside the CDR3, taken from reference TRBV28 and TRBJ2-7): DVKVTQSSRYLVKRTGEKVFLECVQDMDHENMFWYRQDPGLGLRLIYFSYDVKMKEKGDIPEGYSVSREKKERFSLILESASTNQTSMYLCASSKRLAGWYEQYFGPGTRLTVT.